This TCR beta chain derives from a study of blood T cells in healthy people across ages. Overall study findings and caveats: Estimated diversity, derived from one million T cells, was regarded as an underestimate. Changes seen in expanded clonotypes were possibly confounded by donor CMV status left unknown.

About this clonotype: Its antigen is unknown.

A second PCR, run for about 7 to 11 cycles, used a sample-barcoded 5' primer plus a J-beta primer mix. One entry per CDR3 protein, called by TCRdb with MiXCR from the 5' RACE reads. There are 600,000 to 850,000 distinct CDR3 sequences in the sample; more than 40% occur only once, and 20% lies in the top ten. The germline gives CDR1 DFQATT, CDR2 SNEGSKA (reference sequence). The V end lost 4 bases, the J end lost 8 bases, and 17 bases lay between the germline ends. This CDR3 region has 13 residues. Every sample had a minimum of 6 million PBMCs isolated. The chain employs TRBV20-1 and TRBJ1-2, with D possibly being TRBD1 (5 bases). The receptor was isolated from a woman in her sixties in good health. Material for sequencing was blood. The CDR3 DNA reads as TGCAGTGCTATAAGGGGCAGGCCTGGAGGCTACACCTTC. It yields the protein CSAIRGRPGGYTF.